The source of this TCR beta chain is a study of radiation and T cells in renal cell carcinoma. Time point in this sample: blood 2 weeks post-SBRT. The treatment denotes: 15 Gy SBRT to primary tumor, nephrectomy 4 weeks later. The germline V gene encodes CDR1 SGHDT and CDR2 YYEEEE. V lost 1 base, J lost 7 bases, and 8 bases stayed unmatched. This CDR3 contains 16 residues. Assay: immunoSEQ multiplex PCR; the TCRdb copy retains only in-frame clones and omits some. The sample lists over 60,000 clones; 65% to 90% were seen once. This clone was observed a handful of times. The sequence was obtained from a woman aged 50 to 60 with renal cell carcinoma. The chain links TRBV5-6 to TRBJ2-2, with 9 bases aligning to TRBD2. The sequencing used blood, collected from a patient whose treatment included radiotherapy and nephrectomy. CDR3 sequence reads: CASSLFSGSGFGELFF. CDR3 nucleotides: TGTGCCAGCAGCTTGTTTAGCGGGAGCGGATTCGGGGAGCTGTTTTTT.